The clone carrying this TCR beta chain was picked up a small number of times. J gave up 5 bases and V 0 bases, and 11 bases lay outside the gene matches. Germline CDR1 SNHLY, CDR2 FYNNEI. This CDR3 is 17 amino acids long. The sample comes from a study of T-cell memory formation after mild COVID-19. MiXCR was run by TCRdb on the 5' RACE reads, yielding one entry per CDR3 protein. The repertoire holds roughly 480,000 distinct CDR3 sequences, with around 27% as singletons. This receptor was identified in an adult woman who had mild COVID-19 (a few samples of this study predate the infection). Cell type and time point are not known. This chain connects TRBV2 to TRBJ2-5; 8 bases are shared with TRBD1. The sample comprised PBMCs or a T cell subset sorted from them (not recorded which). In nucleotides, the CDR3 is TGTGCCAGCAGTGAAGCGCTTCCGGGCAGGGGGCGGGAGACCCAGTACTTC. Encoded protein: CASSEALPGRGRETQYF.